This T cell receptor beta chain came from a study of identical twins (TCRdb year 2016). The study in broad terms: The study deep-sequenced TCR alpha and beta repertoires from monozygotic twins, unrelated adults of various ages and cord blood to test whether fetal clonotypes persist. To rule out contamination, replicate twin experiments were performed at different times with different library preparation protocols.

This clonotype appeared a few times. It lacks a known antigen. Nothing much larger sits one base from this clone, and base qualities are not available. The library was generated by 5' RACE. TCRdb lists the instrument as Illumina HiSeq 2000. Template switching added a universal primer binding site, and the final cDNA carried a unique molecular identifier that allowed TCR cDNA molecules to be counted accurately. First-strand cDNA for TCR alpha and beta chains was synthesized from specific primers in the conserved constant-segment region. Each cDNA library was double barcoded, with a SMART-Mk sample barcode plus Illumina barcodes, to control for contamination. Two successive PCR steps introduced TruSeq adapter sequences along with Illumina sample barcodes. The TCR alpha and beta cDNA libraries were sequenced on the Illumina HiSeq platform using custom primers. From the authors' description of their analysis: MiGEC processed the raw reads to extract unique molecular identifiers, while MiXCR was used to determine the CDR3 positions. Recombination models were inferred per individual with the repgenHMM and IGoR tools using an EM algorithm. Shared clonotypes were analyzed with the tcR package in R, and sharing was normalized by the product of cloneset sizes. To study raw recombination without the effects of thymic and clonal selection, out-of-frame nonproductive sequences were analyzed. Using fastp at Q25 and MiXCR, TCRdb reprocessed the public reads and kept productive beta chains. Each entry is one CDR3 protein sequence, shown with its most common DNA and genes. These V and J calls are TCRdb output, not the study's own analysis. This sample holds approximately 620,000 distinct CDR3 sequences; over 8.5% were observed only once. The ten largest clonotypes hold approximately 0.89% of the sample.

Study-level results and caveats: In monozygotic twins, recombination models systematically underestimated out-of-frame TCR alpha sharing, but the models matched the sharing seen between unrelated individuals. Zero-insertion analyses could be partly confounded by invariant T cells such as MAIT and iNKT, though diverse VJ usage argued against such confounding for most clonotypes. Because the same donors could not be followed over many years, the conclusions relied on cross-sectional statistical analysis. Abundant cord blood beta clonotypes carried fewer insertions; young adult naive repertoires showed a weaker similar trend, while memory repertoires showed none. Compared with coincidental sharing between unrelated individuals, out-of-frame TCR alpha sequences shared between twins showed an excess of sequences with low generation probability. In beta out-of-frame sequences, excess twin sharing was weaker, because having fewer shared sequences lowered the signal-to-noise ratio.

Every donor was a healthy Caucasian. Three pairs of female monozygotic twins, all aged roughly 18 to 30 years, made up the twin cohort. RNA for TCR libraries was isolated from peripheral blood mononuclear cells. There are 20 amino acids in the CDR3, from cysteine to phenylalanine inclusive. Kept here is only the CDR3 DNA, which spans 60 bases and is read in frame from base 1. Ends trimmed: V by 6 bases, J by 1 base; bases unmatched to a gene: 19. The germline V gene gives CDR1 as SGHAT and CDR2 as FQNNGV. Separately, the same data were catalogued under a study of yellow fever vaccine responses in identical twins. Looking at the second paper: The authors reported that the T cell response to vaccination in identical twins appeared partly convergent and partly personalized. In identical twins, the study followed T cell clones that responded to the vaccine with precision.

The chain is made from TRBV11-2 and TRBJ2-2; 8 central bases correspond to TRBD2. The TCR originated in a woman aged 18-30 years in good health. The sample taken for sequencing was PBMCs. The DNA sequence follows: TGTGCCAGCAGTTCGACCCCCACCTCAGATAGCGGGATGAACACCGGGGAGCTGTTTTTT. This is translated as CASSSTPTSDSGMNTGELFF.